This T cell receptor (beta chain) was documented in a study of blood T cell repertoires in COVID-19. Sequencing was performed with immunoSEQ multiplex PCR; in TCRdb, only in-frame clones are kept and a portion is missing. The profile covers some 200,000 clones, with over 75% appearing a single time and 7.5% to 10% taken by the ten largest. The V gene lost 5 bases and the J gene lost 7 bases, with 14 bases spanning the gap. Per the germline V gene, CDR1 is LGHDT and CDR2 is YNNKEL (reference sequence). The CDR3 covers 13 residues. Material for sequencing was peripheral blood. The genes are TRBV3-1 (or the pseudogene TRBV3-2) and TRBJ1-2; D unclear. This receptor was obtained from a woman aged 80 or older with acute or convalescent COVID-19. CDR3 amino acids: CASSSTEVSGYTF. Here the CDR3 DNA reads TGTGCCAGCAGCTCAACCGAGGTTTCTGGCTACACCTTC.